This T cell receptor beta chain emerged from a study of early T cells in non-severe SARS-CoV-2 infection. Study information: Sequencing of unsorted whole blood was done on bulk RNA, leaving chains unpaired. Findings of the study overall: The matching step, a VDJdb search, favored anti-spike CD8 responses and missed private and CD4 specificities.

Germline-derived CDR1 and CDR2 are DFQATT and SNEGSKA (reference sequence). This CDR3 is built from 12 residues. Trimming took 4 bases from V and 7 from J; bases not matched to a gene: 4. In this sample, this clonotype turned up a few times. Its specificity is not known. The TCR library protocol was used to attach unique molecular identifiers. These identifiers were attached to individual cDNA molecules. TCRdb re-called the 5' RACE reads through MiXCR, storing one row per CDR3 protein. In the table there are approximately 44,000 distinct CDR3 sequences, more than 9% of which are singletons. This TCR was recovered from an adult who was a healthcare worker with PCR-confirmed SARS-CoV-2 infection or an uninfected control (not recorded which). Input material: whole blood. The chain joins TRBV20-1 to TRBJ2-1, with 7 bases aligning to TRBD1. The CDR3 nucleotides are TGCAGTGCTACAAAGACAGGGAATGAGCAGTTCTTC. It is translated as CSATKTGNEQFF.